This TCR beta chain appears in the sequencing data of a study of CD8+CD57+ T cells in acquired aplastic anemia. This clonotype was detected ten times or more. Its target is not known. Patients chosen for sequencing had shown CD8+CD57+ cell expansion by flow cytometry. Therapy had not been given to patients before blood sampling. V lost 1 base and J lost 4, with 8 bases in between. Germline CDR1 SGHAT, CDR2 FQNNGV. The CDR3 sequence is 14 residues long. Regarding the study as a whole: Sharing between patients and controls was observed for twenty-nine CD8+ CDR3 sequences.

TCR beta VDJ and CDR3 profiling used genomic DNA as template. TCRdb re-analysed the reads in MiXCR, keeping a single row per CDR3 protein. Of 400,000 to 600,000 distinct CDR3 sequences in the sample, approximately 33% were seen once. Sequenced material: sorted CD4+, CD8+, or CD8+CD57+ T cells (not recorded which) from PBMCs. The TCR comes from a human donor with aplastic anemia. V and J are TRBV11-2 and TRBJ2-1, with a possible D match to TRBD2 (6 bases). The CDR3 spells CASSLGGLYNEQFF. The CDR3 coding sequence is TGTGCCAGCAGCTTAGGGGGACTGTACAATGAGCAGTTCTTC.